The 21 T cell receptor beta chains in this list originate from one sample, sequenced in a study of blood T cell repertoires in COVID-19. Clones were sequenced by immunoSEQ multiplex PCR, and TCRdb holds only the in-frame ones, with some missing. This sample has roughly 110,000 clones, with less than 80% found just once. Sequencing input: peripheral blood. These receptor sequences come from a man older than 75 with COVID-19, enrolled during active disease.

V is TRBV11-3 and J is TRBJ2-7; D is perhaps TRBD2 (6 bases). Trimming removed 5 bases from V and 6 bases from J, with 20 bases in between. Looked up from germline, CDR1 is SGHNT and CDR2 is YENEEA. The CDR3 extends over 15 amino acids. The CDR3 reads CASSPKAGLLSEQYF. The CDR3 DNA is TGTGCCAGCAGCCCCAAGGCGGGACTCCTAAGCGAGCAGTACTTC.

This chain uses TRBV14 with TRBJ1-1; D not certain. The CDR3 is 13 residues long. CDR1 is SGHDN and CDR2 is FVKESK in the germline V gene. Trimming stripped 0 bases from V and 7 bases from J, with 9 bases between. The CDR3 spells CASSQDIRGEAFF. The CDR3 DNA follows: TGTGCCAGCAGCCAAGATATTCGGGGTGAAGCTTTCTTT. The complete variable domain, with remaining parts taken from reference TRBV14 and TRBJ1-1, reads EAGVTQFPSHSVIEKGQTVTLRCDPISGHDNLYWYRRVMGKEIKFLLHFVKESKQDESGMPNNRFLAERTGGTYSTLKVQPAELEDSGVYFCASSQDIRGEAFFGQGTRLTVV.

The genes are TRBV29-1 and TRBJ1-1; a possible D gene is TRBD1 (6 bases). Trimming left V 6 bases short and J 5 bases short, with 13 bases between. This CDR3 comprises 12 residues. Germline CDR1 reads SQVTM; CDR2 reads ANQGSEA. The CDR3 nucleotides are TGCAGCGTGGGGGCATGGGGAACTGAAGCTTTCTTT. This gives the protein CSVGAWGTEAFF. The entire variable domain, with the rest obtained from reference TRBV29-1 and TRBJ1-1, is as follows: SAVISQKPSRDICQRGTSLTIQCQVDSQVTMMFWYRQQPGQSLTLIATANQGSEATYESGFVIDKFPISRPNLTFSTLTVSNMSPEDSSIYLCSVGAWGTEAFFGQGTRLTVV.

This clone was detected only once. V usage is TRBV27 and J usage is TRBJ1-2; 9 bases agree with TRBD1. From germline, CDR1 is MNHEY and CDR2 SMNVEV (reference sequence). V shed 6 bases, J shed 0 bases, and the junction held 14 bases outside the gene matches. The CDR3 runs to 18 residues. The CDR3: CASSPGRGQGWANYGYTF. CDR3 nucleotides: TGTGCCAGCAGCCCGGGGAGGGGACAGGGTTGGGCTAACTATGGCTACACCTTC.

There are a few counts of this clone. The sample contains more than one DNA sequence encoding this CDR3. The chain combines TRBV7-3 with TRBJ1-1; D perhaps matches TRBD1 (5 bases). This CDR3 contains 14 residues. Trimming removed 0 bases from V and 3 bases from J, with 8 bases in between. The germline V gene has CDR1 SGHTA and CDR2 FQGTGA. This CDR3 is CASSLTGGDTEAFF. In DNA form, the CDR3 reads TGTGCCAGCAGCTTAACCGGGGGGGACACTGAAGCTTTCTTT.

This chain connects TRBV5-1 to TRBJ2-6; D is perhaps TRBD2 (5 bases). The germline V and J ends were trimmed by 4 bases and 13 bases, with 18 bases remaining between them. This CDR3 region has 14 residues. CDR1 is SGHRS, CDR2 YFSETQ, per germline. The CDR3 DNA reads TGCGCCAGCAGCCCAGACACCGTGGGAGAGGTCCTGACTTTC. Translation gives CASSPDTVGEVLTF.

This clone was counted between two and nine times. The chain links TRBV7-9 to TRBJ1-2; TRBD1 agrees at 9 bases. V shed 10 bases and J 8 bases; nucleotides not matched to a gene: 14. Germline assignment: CDR1 SEHNR and CDR2 FQNEAQ (reference sequence). This CDR3 contains 14 residues. The CDR3: CAINEMGQGDGYTF. For the CDR3, the DNA is TGTGCCATCAACGAGATGGGACAGGGTGACGGCTACACCTTC.

This rearrangement joins TRBV21-1 to TRBJ2-7; the D segment call TRBD1 is taken from the table without a DNA check. TRBV21-1 is tagged as a pseudogene. This CDR3 region has 13 residues. The CDR3 loop reads CARLGQVSYEQYF. As DNA, the CDR3 is TGTGCCAGATTGGGACAGGTGAGCTACGAGCAGTACTTC.

This clone has only one observation. This rearrangement joins TRBV11-3 to TRBJ2-1, with 12 bases lining up with TRBD2. There are 15 residues in the CDR3. Germline V gene lookup returns CDR1 SGHNT and CDR2 YENEEA. The V segment lost 5 bases and the J segment 3 bases; nucleotides outside the gene matches: 2. CDR3 bases: TGTGCCAGCAGCCCGGGACTAGCGGGCTACAATGAGCAGTTCTTC. Amino acids: CASSPGLAGYNEQFF. The entire variable domain, with the rest obtained from reference TRBV11-3 and TRBJ2-1, is as follows: EAGVVQSPRYKIIEKKQPVAFWCNPISGHNTLYWYLQNLGQGPELLIRYENEEAVDDSQLPKDRFSAERLKGVDSTLKIQPAELGDSAVYLCASSPGLAGYNEQFFGPGTRLTVL.

The chain couples TRBV6-5 to TRBJ1-6; 7 bases are shared with TRBD1. The CDR3 is 15 residues long. V gave up 6 bases and J gave up 4 bases; unmatched junction bases: 6. Germline CDR1 and CDR2: MNHEY and SVGAGI. This CDR3 is CASRRAQGYNSPLHF. The CDR3 DNA reads TGTGCCAGCAGGCGGGCACAGGGGTATAATTCACCCCTCCACTTT.

The V and J genes are TRBV5-6 and TRBJ2-2; 8 nucleotides align to TRBD1. V gave up 5 bases and J gave up 3 bases; unmatched junction bases: 9. The CDR3 is made up of 16 amino acids. The germline V gene has CDR1 SGHDT and CDR2 YYEEEE. As DNA, the CDR3 is TGTGCCAGCAGATTGACCGGGACAGGTTACACCGGGGAGCTGTTTTTT. It codes for CASRLTGTGYTGELFF.

The CDR3 nucleotides read TGTGCCAGCAGTTTCCAGGAAGAAGAGACCCAGTACTTC. Amino acids: CASSFQEEETQYF. The chain employs TRBV28 and TRBJ2-5; D is undetermined. CDR3 size: 13 residues. Deletions cut 3 bases from V and 3 bases from J, with 8 bases between. CDR1 is MDHEN, CDR2 SYDVKM, per germline.

The chain combines TRBV4-1 with TRBJ1-6; 7 bases are shared with TRBD1. The CDR3 contains 17 residues. Germline V gene sequence: CDR1 MGHRA, CDR2 YSYEKL. V trimming: 1 base; J trimming: 2 bases; junction bases outside the gene matches: 5. The CDR3 DNA reads TGCGCCAGCAGCCAAGGGGCAGGGGGAGCCTATAATTCACCCCTCCACTTT. Protein product: CASSQGAGGAYNSPLHF.

The chain employs TRBV7-6 and TRBJ2-3; possibly TRBD1 for D (5 bases). The V and J ends lost 3 bases and 2 bases respectively, with 15 bases between them. The CDR3 consists of 16 residues. Germline CDR1 SGHVS, CDR2 FNYEAQ. CDR3 protein: CASSFRSRQITDTQYF. In nucleotides, the CDR3 is TGTGCCAGCAGCTTCAGGTCGAGACAGATCACAGATACGCAGTATTTT. The full variable domain, rest sourced from reference TRBV7-6 and TRBJ2-3, is GAGVSQSPRYKVTKRGQDVALRCDPISGHVSLYWYRQALGQGPEFLTYFNYEAQQDKSGLPNDRFSAERPEGSISTLTIQRTEQRDSAMYRCASSFRSRQITDTQYFGPGTRLTVL.

A word on this clone: The germline gene is not matched at one end of the junction; a read error may be the cause. The CDR3 sequence is CASSHPLPPTTENENLFF. The CDR3 nucleotides are TGTGCCAGCAGCCACCCCTTGCCCCCTACGACAGAGAATGAAAACCTGTTTTTT. The V gene is TRBV27, the J gene TRBJ1-4; a weak D match, TRBD1 (5 bases). Per the germline V gene, CDR1 is MNHEY and CDR2 is SMNVEV (reference sequence). This CDR3 contains 18 residues.

The chain is built from TRBV18 and TRBJ1-2, with D uncertain. CDR3 length equals 15 residues. V was pared by 1 base and J by 0 bases, with 9 bases between. Germline lookup yields CDR1 KGHSH and CDR2 LQKENI. The CDR3 reads CASSPREEANYGYTF. For the CDR3, the DNA is TGTGCCAGCTCACCACGGGAGGAAGCTAACTATGGCTACACCTTC.

CDR3 DNA sequence: TGCGCCAGCAGCTTGCGGACAGGAAACTCTGGGGCCAACGTCCTGACTTTC. Its protein is CASSLRTGNSGANVLTF. The chain recombines TRBV5-1 with TRBJ2-6; TRBD1 matches at 7 bases. Germline CDR1 and CDR2: SGHRS and YFSETQ. There are 17 residues in the CDR3. The ends lost 1 base at V and 0 bases at J; junction bases unmatched: 4.

This clone has just a few counts. This rearrangement joins TRBV19 to TRBJ1-1, with no clear D. Trimming took 2 bases from V and 1 from J, leaving 8 bases between them. The CDR3 loop spans 14 amino acids. Germline-derived CDR1 and CDR2 are LNHDA and SQIVND (reference sequence). The CDR3 nucleotides read TGTGCCAGTAGTATACGGTTAGAGAACACTGAAGCTTTCTTT. It encodes CASSIRLENTEAFF.

This clone occurred a few times. The CDR3, as DNA: TGTGCCAGTAGTATCCCGGGACAGGGGGCGAGAAGGAACGAGCAGTACTTC. The encoded protein is CASSIPGQGARRNEQYF. This sequence joins TRBV19 and TRBJ2-7; TRBD1 matches at 12 bases. With 3 bases clipped from V and 5 bases from J, the junction kept 11 bases outside the gene matches. The CDR3 extends over 17 amino acids. Germline V lookup: CDR1 LNHDA, CDR2 SQIVND (reference sequence).

The genes are TRBV5-1 and TRBJ1-2, with D possibly TRBD1 on 6 matching bases. The V gene's germline CDR1 is SGHRS and CDR2 YFSETQ. Trimming cost V 4 bases and J 8 bases, with 18 bases left between them. The CDR3 loop spans 14 amino acids. CDR3 residues: CASSPSGGAEGYTF. As DNA, the CDR3 is TGCGCCAGCAGCCCCTCGGGGGGGGCTGAAGGCTACACCTTC.

Written as DNA, the CDR3 is TGTGCCAGCAGTTTACAGGGGAGGACAGATACGCAGTATTTT. Its protein product is CASSLQGRTDTQYF. The rearrangement links TRBV6-5 to TRBJ2-3, with a weak D call TRBD1 (7 bases). There are 14 residues in the CDR3. With 4 bases removed from V and 3 bases from J, the gap between germline ends came to 11 bases. Germline CDR1 is MNHEY and CDR2 is SVGAGI.